These T cell receptor beta chains were read from a single sample in a study of CD8 T cells in ankylosing spondylitis. TCRdb independently ran MiXCR on the 5' RACE reads; one entry per CDR3 protein. The sample contains some 130,000 distinct CDR3 sequences, 7% to 8% of which appear only once. Input material: blood, either unsorted or a sorted T cell fraction (not recorded which). The receptors originated from a female donor with ankylosing spondylitis or in good health (not recorded which). Both conserved end residues are trimmed from each CDR3.

V,CDR3
TRBV28,ASSPPRGLEAF
TRBV4-1,ASSRQWRNYGCT
TRBV5-1,ASSDRASGEQF
TRBV12-3/TRBV12-4,ASSQGQSPTDTQY
TRBV5-1,ASSLDGSFGTEAF
TRBV5-6,ASSLSREQY
TRBV7-2,ASSRQGVQQPQH
TRBV11-2,ASSLSRLGGQY
TRBV6-6,ASGPKYQSYT
TRBV29-1,SFGSMGEQF
TRBV27,ASSWGGQVYEQY
TRBV11-2,ASSRFQGGTGELF
TRBV5-1,ASSLDSAGYELGKNIQY
TRBV27,ASWAQGNQPQH
TRBV10-3,AISGDKNTGELF
TRBV29-1,SVEVLEDTQY
TRBV12-3/TRBV12-4,ASSFKLAEVNEQF
TRBV27,ASSTHGRGVWF
TRBV2,ASSEDLIPVTEAF
TRBV20-1,SASGEPGRGANVLT
TRBV20-1,SAIPGEQGYEQY
TRBV6-5,ASSYGSKPYEQY
TRBV12-3/TRBV12-4,ASSLTQQETQY
TRBV4-1,ASSRLAGTDTQY
TRBV5-1,ASSLWDSTEAF
TRBV6-2/TRBV6-3,ASSYFGTSNYGYT
TRBV27,ASSLNPPFRGSDTGELF
TRBV7-2,ASSLELSGQKLF
TRBV7-9,ASSSTDRVGNYGYT
TRBV7-9,ASSMDRVPYEQY
TRBV4-2,ASSQERGSSYNEQF
TRBV9,ASSAQTGGGGNTIY
TRBV20-1,SAKTGPDQPQH
TRBV12-3/TRBV12-4,ASSLVSVGQPGF
TRBV25-1,ASSEYARPGVADTQY
TRBV20-1,SARNRDLANYNEQF
TRBV28,ASSSFGGYT
TRBV15,ATRKTEAYEQY
TRBV7-2,ASSSRDKVGEQF
TRBV29-1,SVDLLRHNPTYNEQF
TRBV4-2,ASSQETSASNQPQH
TRBV6-5,ASASSYNEQF
TRBV19,ASTPPLGGFSGNTIY
TRBV7-6,ASSLVRGEQF
TRBV29-1,SVRSGGADTQY
TRBV18,ASSGLPGANTGELF
TRBV4-1,ASSQDLYGYT
TRBV5-5,ASSFRRSDEQF
TRBV12-3/TRBV12-4,ASSPHSGQAYNEQF
TRBV6-1,ASREIGYNSPLH
TRBV18,ASSPQGYGYT
TRBV18,ASSNQLGDGELF
TRBV20-1,GGQENTGELF
TRBV6-1,ASSRSQGPYGYT
TRBV29-1,SVEDLDRGYYGYT
TRBV20-1,SARGVSGANVLT